Below, 14 T cell receptor beta chains from the same sample are listed, as sequenced in a study of blood T cell repertoires in COVID-19. Only in-frame clones appear in the TCRdb table, and some are missing; sequencing was by immunoSEQ multiplex PCR. The table lists approximately 79,000 clones, roughly 89% of them singletons. The sample consisted of peripheral blood. Every receptor here comes from a man between 60 and 75 years old with acute or convalescent COVID-19.

In its sample, this clone was seen once. The chain carries TRBV7-9 and TRBJ2-4, with a tentative D call TRBD1 (6 bases). The CDR3 spans 15 residues. Between the trimmed V and J ends, which lost 4 bases and 0 bases, there was a span of 10 bases. The germline V gene has CDR1 SEHNR and CDR2 FQNEAQ (reference sequence). The CDR3 loop reads CASSSDRRAKNIQYF. The CDR3 nucleotides read TGTGCCAGCAGCTCGGACAGACGAGCCAAAAACATTCAGTACTTC.

This chain uses TRBV19 with TRBJ1-3; D is unresolved. V gave up 5 bases and J gave up 0 bases, with 8 bases separating them. There are 14 residues in the CDR3. Looked up from germline, CDR1 is LNHDA and CDR2 is SQIVND (reference sequence). For the CDR3, the DNA is TGTGCCAGTAGTTGGCAGAACTCTGGAAACACCATATATTTT. Protein: CASSWQNSGNTIYF.

The chain links TRBV2 to TRBJ1-1; D unresolved. CDR3 length equals 11 residues. The V and J ends lost 8 bases and 0 bases respectively, with 4 bases between them. Germline CDR1 SNHLY, CDR2 FYNNEI. The CDR3 here is CASAMNTEAFF. CDR3 DNA sequence: TGTGCCAGCGCGATGAACACTGAAGCTTTCTTT.

The chain joins TRBV7-8 to TRBJ2-3, with 8 bases fitting TRBD2. CDR1 and CDR2 from the germline V gene are SGHVS and FQNEAQ. The ends lost 3 bases at V and 2 bases at J; junction bases unmatched: 4. The CDR3 covers 15 residues. In DNA form, the CDR3 reads TGTGCCAGCAGCTTTAGCGGGGTGAACACAGATACGCAGTATTTT. Amino acid sequence: CASSFSGVNTDTQYF.

CDR3 in amino acids: CASTLTGGAGYEQYF. The CDR3 nucleotides read TGTGCCAGCACCCTCACGGGGGGCGCAGGTTACGAGCAGTACTTC. The V gene is TRBV28, the J gene TRBJ2-7, with D maybe TRBD2 (7 bases). Trimming took 7 bases from V and 4 from J, leaving 20 bases between them. CDR3 size: 15 residues. Per the germline V gene, CDR1 is MDHEN and CDR2 is SYDVKM.

The chain joins TRBV10-1 to TRBJ2-1; 10 bases line up with TRBD2. The CDR3 contains 16 residues. Germline CDR1 reads WNHNN; CDR2 reads SYGVQD (reference sequence). The CDR3 bases are TGCGCGTCGAGCCAGGGTCTAGCGGGAGTAAACAATGAGCAGTTCTTC. Protein: CASSQGLAGVNNEQFF.

The V call is TRBV7-9, the J call TRBJ1-5; tentatively, D is TRBD1 (5 bases). This CDR3 contains 16 residues. The germline V and J ends were trimmed by 5 bases and 5 bases, with 19 bases remaining between them. Germline V CDR1 and CDR2: SEHNR, FQNEAQ (reference sequence). The CDR3 DNA follows: TGTGCCAGCAGCCCCCTGGTGGGGAGGGGTGATCAGCCCCAGCATTTT. The encoded protein is CASSPLVGRGDQPQHF.

The chain joins TRBV15 to TRBJ1-3; tentatively, D is TRBD1 (5 bases). Germline CDR1 reads LNHNV; CDR2 reads YYDKDF (reference sequence). CDR3 length equals 17 residues. The ends were cut back, 2 bases at V and 4 bases at J, with 18 bases in the middle. The CDR3, as DNA: TGTGCCACCAGCAGACTGCAGGGTACTGCTGGGGGAAACACCATATATTTT. Translated: CATSRLQGTAGGNTIYF.

This rearrangement joins TRBV3-1 (or the pseudogene TRBV3-2) to TRBJ1-4; 7 bases align to TRBD1. In germline, CDR1 is LGHDT, CDR2 YNNKEL (reference sequence). V was clipped by 2 bases and J by 6 bases; unmatched bases: 9. The CDR3 contains 16 residues. The CDR3 sequence is CASSQIRGQGDEKLFF. CDR3 coding DNA: TGTGCCAGCAGCCAAATTCGGGGGCAGGGGGATGAAAAACTGTTTTTT.

This clone was seen a single time. The rearrangement uses TRBV21-1 and TRBJ2-7; TRBD2, the table's D call, lacks a check against the DNA. TRBV21-1 is recorded as a pseudogene. The CDR3 length is 15 residues. CDR3 loop: CASSKWWEPTYEQYF. CDR3 bases: TGTGCCAGCAGCAAGTGGTGGGAGCCTACCTACGAGCAGTACTTC.

The rearrangement links TRBV5-1 to TRBJ2-5; 7 bases fit TRBD1. Germline V CDR1 and CDR2: SGHRS, YFSETQ. This CDR3 region has 13 residues. V gave up 3 bases and J gave up 1 base; unmatched junction bases: 0. For the CDR3, the DNA is TGCGCCAGCAGCTGGGACAGCCAAGAGACCCAGTACTTC. Residues: CASSWDSQETQYF.

This clone was recorded a few times. V gene TRBV6-5 combines with J gene TRBJ2-5; no clear D. CDR1 is MNHEY and CDR2 is SVGAGI in the germline V gene. CDR3 length: 13 amino acids. With 6 bases removed from V and 1 base from J, the gap between germline ends came to 9 bases. The CDR3 nucleotides read TGTGCCAGCAGGCCAGGAACCCAAGAGACCCAGTACTTC. Protein: CASRPGTQETQYF.

This chain uses TRBV9 with TRBJ1-1; TRBD1 is a possible D gene (6 bases). Germline V gene lookup returns CDR1 SGDLS and CDR2 YYNGEE. The CDR3 loop spans 14 amino acids. The V and J ends lost 4 bases and 0 bases respectively, with 10 bases between them. The CDR3 is CASSRQALNTEAFF. CDR3 sequence (DNA): TGTGCCAGCAGCAGACAGGCCTTGAACACTGAAGCTTTCTTT.

This clone was counted only a few times. The V gene is TRBV6-2 or TRBV6-3, the J gene TRBJ1-5; 9 bases fit TRBD1. The CDR3 contains 16 residues. The trim removed 6 bases at V and 1 base at J, leaving 7 bases unmatched. CDR1 is MNHEY and CDR2 is SVGEGT in the germline V gene. The CDR3 nucleotides are TGTGCCAGCAGCCGGACAGGGGCACGAAGCAATCAGCCCCAGCATTTT. Translated: CASSRTGARSNQPQHF.